This TCR beta chain comes out of a study of OX40 agonist ivuxolimab in advanced cancers. Method: immunoSEQ multiplex PCR; TCRdb's copy keeps in-frame clones and lacks some. Found here are 65,000 to 75,000 clones, approximately 81% of them singletons; the top ten hold about 5.9%. Trimming shortened V by 0 bases and J by 2 bases, and 14 bases separated the two germline ends. The germline V gene encodes CDR1 GTSNPN and CDR2 SVGIG (reference sequence). CDR3 length: 16 amino acids. This receptor was taken from an adult with an advanced solid tumor such as melanoma, head and neck, liver or kidney cancer. Material: CD4+ or CD8+ T cells sorted from blood, obtained in a trial of the OX40 agonist ivuxolimab. This chain connects TRBV30 to TRBJ1-5; TRBD1 might be the D (6 bases). The DNA for the CDR3 is TGTGCCTGGAGTGTCGGATCCGGGGGCGGCAATCAGCCCCAGCATTTT. This sequence encodes CAWSVGSGGGNQPQHF.